At least ten counts were recorded for the clone carrying this TCR beta chain. Its antigen is currently unknown. The CDR3 sequence is 14 residues long. V gave up 3 bases and J gave up 7 bases; unmatched junction bases: 6. These data are taken from a study of Graves' ophthalmopathy and Graves' hyperthyroidism. Study-level background: Researchers obtained peripheral blood at initial diagnosis, before any treatment had begun. Regarding the study as a whole: Most clonotypes expanded in thyroid above 0.001 frequency were present in blood too.

Amplification of TCR beta CDR3 regions used RNA transcripts. HTBI primers primed a first-round RT-PCR, and a second-round multiplex PCR followed. TCRdb reprocessed the multiplex PCR reads via MiXCR and lists one record per CDR3 protein. The sample holds hundreds of thousands of distinct CDR3 sequences, about 24% seen once. Someone took the PBMCs out of about 9.7 ml of fresh peripheral blood. The source of this sequence is a woman between 18 and 30 years old with stable Graves' hyperthyroidism. Some clones in this sample may be carry-over from other donors' samples. The chain has TRBV12-3 or TRBV12-4 and TRBJ1-5; 7 positions agree with TRBD1. The sample was peripheral blood. The CDR3 here is CASSLTGKGQPQHF. The CDR3 DNA sequence: TGTGCCAGCAGTTTGACAGGGAAGGGGCAGCCCCAGCATTTT.